One and the same sample provided the 27 T cell receptor beta chains below, sequenced in a study of T cell changes during pregnancy in multiple sclerosis. The method was immunoSEQ multiplex PCR; TCRdb's version includes in-frame clones alone and lacks a portion of them. Here the sample spans tens of thousands of clones, 80% to 95% being singletons. The sequenced sample was peripheral blood, obtained in the first trimester of pregnancy. These receptors originate from a female donor with multiple sclerosis, enrolled in a pregnancy study.

The gene calls are TRBV27 and TRBJ2-1, with 11 bases aligning to TRBD2. V shed 3 bases, J shed 2 bases, and the junction held 6 bases outside the gene matches. This CDR3 comprises 17 residues. Germline V gene lookup returns CDR1 MNHEY and CDR2 SMNVEV (reference sequence). CDR3 in DNA: TGTGCCAGCAGTTTGCGACCGACTAGCGGGGCCTACAATGAGCAGTTCTTC. Amino acids: CASSLRPTSGAYNEQFF.

J is TRBJ1-5 and V is TRBV9; D ambiguous. The germline V gene has CDR1 SGDLS and CDR2 YYNGEE. CDR3 length: 13 amino acids. Trimming took off 2 bases at V and 5 bases at J, with 8 bases between the two ends. CDR3 loop: CASSVDFDQPQHF. The DNA of the CDR3 is TGTGCCAGCAGCGTCGACTTCGATCAGCCCCAGCATTTT.

Only one count was recorded for this clone. The chain couples TRBV10-2 to TRBJ1-5, with unresolved D. Germline V gene data show CDR1 as WSHSY and CDR2 as SAAADI. CDR3 length: 13 residues. Trimming left V 6 bases short and J 0 bases short, with 6 bases between. CDR3 DNA: TGCGCCAGCAGGAGGGATAGCAATCAGCCCCAGCATTTT. This sequence encodes CASRRDSNQPQHF.

This chain connects TRBV5-1 to TRBJ1-1; no definite D call. The CDR3 extends over 15 amino acids. Trimming took 0 bases from V and 2 from J, leaving 11 bases between them. Germline lookup yields CDR1 SGHRS and CDR2 YFSETQ. Here the CDR3 reads CASSLVSGSNTEAFF. The CDR3 DNA is TGCGCCAGCAGCTTGGTATCGGGGAGCAACACTGAAGCTTTCTTT.

The genes are TRBV27 and TRBJ2-1, with 12 bases matching TRBD2. This CDR3 contains 17 residues. Germline V lookup: CDR1 MNHEY, CDR2 SMNVEV (reference sequence). J gave up 8 bases and V 5 bases, and 13 bases lay outside the gene matches. The CDR3 is CASSPPLGLAGTDEQFF. The CDR3 bases are TGTGCCAGCAGTCCCCCTTTGGGACTAGCGGGTACCGATGAGCAGTTCTTC.

This sequence joins TRBV28 and TRBJ1-2, with 9 nucleotides matching TRBD1. The CDR3 runs 16 residues. The J segment lost 2 bases and the V segment lost 8 bases, leaving 12 bases of the junction unmatched. Germline CDR1 and CDR2: MDHEN and SYDVKM. The CDR3 coding sequence is TGTGCCAGCTTTCCCCCCGGGACAGGGACCAACTATGGCTACACCTTC. Amino acids: CASFPPGTGTNYGYTF.

The V gene is TRBV19, the J gene TRBJ1-3; possibly TRBD1 for D (6 bases). The length of the CDR3 is 15 residues. V lost 6 bases, J lost 0 bases, and 12 bases lay in between. Germline V gene sequence: CDR1 LNHDA, CDR2 SQIVND (reference sequence). The CDR3 bases are TGTGCCAGTAGCCCCGGGACACACTCTGGAAACACCATATATTTT. Translating it yields CASSPGTHSGNTIYF.

The chain employs TRBV5-6 and TRBJ1-2; D unresolved. Trimming stripped 2 bases from V and 4 bases from J, with 9 bases between. The CDR3 totals 13 residues. The germline CDR1 and CDR2 sequences are SGHDT and YYEEEE. DNA of the CDR3: TGTGCCAGCAGCTTACGGGGAACCTATGGCTACACCTTC. This gives the protein CASSLRGTYGYTF.

This chain links TRBV7-3 with TRBJ2-5; TRBD2 is a possible D gene (6 bases). V was clipped by 1 base and J by 2 bases, with 8 bases between them. Germline V gene data show CDR1 as SGHTA and CDR2 as FQGTGA. CDR3 length: 14 amino acids. The CDR3 is CASSLNGGQETQYF. The CDR3 nucleotides are TGTGCCAGCAGCTTAAACGGAGGGCAAGAGACCCAGTACTTC.

This chain links TRBV27 with TRBJ2-7; a possible D gene is TRBD2 (6 bases). Germline CDR1 reads MNHEY; CDR2 reads SMNVEV (reference sequence). V dropped 5 bases and J dropped 5 bases, with 10 bases sitting between them. CDR3 length: 12 residues. CDR3: CASSPTSNEQYF. The CDR3 bases are TGTGCCAGCAGTCCCACTAGCAACGAGCAGTACTTC.

The chain links TRBV4-1 to TRBJ2-7; 11 bases are a match to TRBD2. The CDR3 length is 17 residues. Germline V CDR1 and CDR2: MGHRA, YSYEKL. The junction had 7 bases not matched to a gene; V was cut back by 1 base and J by 2 bases. The DNA for the CDR3 is TGCGCCAGCAGCCAAGTGGGGACGGGACTAGCGGCCTACGAGCAGTACTTC. Translation gives CASSQVGTGLAAYEQYF.

This chain connects TRBV9 to TRBJ1-1; no definite D call. From germline, CDR1 is SGDLS and CDR2 YYNGEE. This CDR3 is 15 amino acids long. V lost 3 bases and J 0 bases, leaving 12 bases between the germline ends. The CDR3 protein is CASSERALMNTEAFF. CDR3 sequence (DNA): TGTGCCAGCAGCGAGCGGGCTTTAATGAACACTGAAGCTTTCTTT.

The gene calls are TRBV28 and TRBJ2-4; maybe TRBD1 (6 bases). This CDR3 contains 13 residues. CDR1 and CDR2 (germline): MDHEN, SYDVKM. The germline V and J ends were trimmed by 7 bases and 5 bases, with 12 bases remaining between them. CDR3 in amino acids: CASTNRVQNIQYF. As DNA, the CDR3 is TGTGCCAGCACCAACAGGGTGCAAAACATTCAGTACTTC.

CDR3 DNA sequence: TGTGCCAGCAGCCCCCGGACAGTCCAAGAGACCCAGTACTTC. Translation gives CASSPRTVQETQYF. This chain links TRBV5-4 with TRBJ2-5; D might be TRBD1 (6 bases). The CDR3 totals 14 residues. The germline V and J ends were trimmed by 4 bases and 1 base, with 11 bases remaining between them. Germline CDR1 reads SGHNT; CDR2 reads YYREEE (reference sequence).

This chain uses TRBV4-2 with TRBJ2-1; the match to TRBD2 covers 13 bases. The germline V gene encodes CDR1 LGHNA and CDR2 YNFKEQ. Trimming cost V 3 bases and J 4 bases; bases outside gene matches: 3. The CDR3 has 16 residues. The CDR3 DNA is TGTGCCAGCAGCCATCGGGGACTAGCGGGATACAATGAGCAGTTCTTC. Encoded protein: CASSHRGLAGYNEQFF.

V and J are TRBV30 and TRBJ1-2; D call uncertain. Trimming pared 3 bases from V and 5 bases from J, leaving 10 bases between. CDR1 and CDR2 from the germline V gene are GTSNPN and SVGIG (reference sequence). The length of the CDR3 is 12 residues. Here the CDR3 reads CAWRRPGYGYTF. The CDR3 nucleotides are TGTGCCTGGAGGAGACCGGGATATGGCTACACCTTC.

The chain combines TRBV4-1 with TRBJ1-2; TRBD1 is a possible D gene (6 bases). Germline lookup yields CDR1 MGHRA and CDR2 YSYEKL. The CDR3 totals 17 residues. V gave up 3 bases and J gave up 1 base, with 18 bases separating them. This CDR3 reads CASSQRTRDNNNYGYTF. The DNA for the CDR3 is TGCGCCAGCAGCCAGAGAACCCGGGACAACAATAACTATGGCTACACCTTC.

This chain connects TRBV6-4 to TRBJ2-1; 13 positions match TRBD2. Per the germline V gene, CDR1 is MRHNA and CDR2 is SNTAGT. The CDR3 length is 19 residues. V was clipped by 2 bases and J by 2 bases; unmatched bases: 9. Here the CDR3 DNA reads TGTGCCAGCAGTGACCCGAGGACTAGCGGGAGAACCCCCTACAATGAGCAGTTCTTC. The encoded protein is CASSDPRTSGRTPYNEQFF.

This sequence joins TRBV7-6 and TRBJ2-7; a weak D match, TRBD2 (5 bases). From germline, CDR1 is SGHVS and CDR2 FNYEAQ. The CDR3 is 15 residues long. V gave up 0 bases and J gave up 5 bases, with 14 bases separating them. CDR3 DNA: TGTGCCAGCAGCTTAGCGGCTGGGAGAGGGAACGAGCAGTACTTC. It codes for CASSLAAGRGNEQYF.

The chain uses TRBV18 and TRBJ2-5, with 7 bases lining up with TRBD1. J lost 1 base, V lost 5 bases, and 7 bases had no gene match. Per germline, CDR1 KGHSH and CDR2 LQKENI. This CDR3 spans 15 amino acids. The CDR3 reads CASSTSPGGQETQYF. As DNA, the CDR3 is TGTGCCAGCTCAACCAGCCCAGGGGGCCAAGAGACCCAGTACTTC.

This rearrangement joins TRBV27 to TRBJ1-2, with D perhaps matching TRBD1 (5 bases). V lost 5 bases, J lost 1 base, and 8 bases lay in between. The germline gives CDR1 MNHEY, CDR2 SMNVEV (reference sequence). The length of the CDR3 is 13 residues. Here the CDR3 reads CASSPQGNYGYTF. The DNA of the CDR3 is TGTGCCAGCAGTCCCCAGGGTAACTATGGCTACACCTTC.

This clone was counted a single time. The chain combines TRBV9 with TRBJ1-4; 9 bases map to TRBD1. Germline assignment: CDR1 SGDLS and CDR2 YYNGEE. The CDR3 length is 15 residues. V lost 4 bases, J lost 7 bases, and 8 bases stayed unmatched. The CDR3 bases are TGTGCCAGCAGCTCAGCCGGGACAGGGCTTGAAAAACTGTTTTTT. Protein product: CASSSAGTGLEKLFF.

The V gene is TRBV30, the J gene TRBJ2-5; 9 positions agree with TRBD2. Germline V gene sequence: CDR1 GTSNPN, CDR2 SVGIG (reference sequence). This CDR3 comprises 14 residues. V dropped 2 bases and J dropped 10; count of bases not matched to a gene: 11. The CDR3, as DNA: TGTGCCTGGAGTAACACGGGACTAGCCCGGGGCCAGTACTTC. Its protein product is CAWSNTGLARGQYF.

There are a few counts of this clone. The rearrangement uses TRBV19 and TRBJ1-1; D call uncertain. CDR3 size: 12 residues. Trimming removed 5 bases from V and 1 base from J, with 5 bases in between. Germline-derived CDR1 and CDR2 are LNHDA and SQIVND (reference sequence). CDR3 bases: TGTGCCAGTAGTGCAGGGAACACTGAAGCTTTCTTT. It yields the protein CASSAGNTEAFF.

The chain joins TRBV10-3 to TRBJ2-7; 10 positions match TRBD1. CDR3 length: 17 amino acids. CDR1 and CDR2 from the germline V gene are ENHRY and SYGVKD. Germline trimming cut 5 bases from V and 3 bases from J; bases unmatched to any gene: 13. CDR3 residues: CAISKQSGTGVFYEQYF. The DNA of the CDR3 is TGTGCCATCAGTAAACAATCCGGGACAGGGGTTTTCTACGAGCAGTACTTC.

The CDR3 DNA reads as TGTGCCAGCAGTTTACTTAGGACAGGGGAGACTTACTACGAGCAGTACTTC. Protein product: CASSLLRTGETYYEQYF. This chain links TRBV28 with TRBJ2-7; 9 bases are shared with TRBD1. The CDR3 runs 17 residues. Germline V gene lookup returns CDR1 MDHEN and CDR2 SYDVKM. The junction had 11 bases not matched to a gene; V was cut back by 2 bases and J by 3 bases.

The chain employs TRBV7-8 and TRBJ2-5; perhaps TRBD1 as D (6 bases). Germline lookup yields CDR1 SGHVS and CDR2 FQNEAQ. This CDR3 region has 15 residues. Between the trimmed V and J ends, which lost 3 bases and 5 bases, there was a span of 16 bases. In nucleotides, the CDR3 is TGTGCCAGCAGCTTCTGGAACAGGGAGATTGAGACCCAGTACTTC. It encodes CASSFWNREIETQYF.